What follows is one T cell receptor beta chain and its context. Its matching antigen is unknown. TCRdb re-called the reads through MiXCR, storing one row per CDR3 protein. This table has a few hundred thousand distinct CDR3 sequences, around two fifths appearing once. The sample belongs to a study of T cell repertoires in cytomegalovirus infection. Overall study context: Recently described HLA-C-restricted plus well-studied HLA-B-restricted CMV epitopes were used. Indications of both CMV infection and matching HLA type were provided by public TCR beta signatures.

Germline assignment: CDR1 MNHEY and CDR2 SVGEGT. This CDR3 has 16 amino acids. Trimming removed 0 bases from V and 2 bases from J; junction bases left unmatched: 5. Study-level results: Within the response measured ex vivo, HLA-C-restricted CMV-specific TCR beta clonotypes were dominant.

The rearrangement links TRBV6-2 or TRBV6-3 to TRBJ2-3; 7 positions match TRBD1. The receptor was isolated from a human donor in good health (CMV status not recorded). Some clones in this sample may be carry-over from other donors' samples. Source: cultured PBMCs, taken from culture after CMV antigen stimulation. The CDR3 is CASSYSYGQDTDTQYF. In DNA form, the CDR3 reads TGTGCCAGCAGTTACTCCTATGGACAGGACACAGATACGCAGTATTTT.